The subject of this entry is one TCR beta chain. The antigen is unknown. The data derive from a study of CD8 T cells in Susac syndrome. Looked up from germline, CDR1 is SGHRS and CDR2 is YFSETQ. The V gene lost 4 bases and the J gene lost 2 bases, with 10 bases spanning the gap. This CDR3 region has 14 residues. The multiple sclerosis controls were treatment-naive patients with relapsing-remitting disease that was stable or active. Findings and caveats of the study: The study recognized that its TCR sequencing and HLA analysis covered a relatively small number of individuals.

Random hexamers served to reverse transcribe about 0.45 to 1 ug RNA. The immunoSEQ assay covered 54 Vbeta and 13 Jbeta segments for CDR3. From the immunoSEQ multiplex PCR reads, TCRdb called clonotypes with MiXCR, one entry per CDR3 protein. This table holds about 210,000 distinct CDR3 sequences, about 95% found once. The chain recombines TRBV5-1 with TRBJ2-1, with D possibly TRBD2 on 5 matching bases. The sequence was collected from a human donor with multiple sclerosis. Sequences were obtained from CD4+ T cells from PBMCs. Here the CDR3 DNA reads TGCGCCAGCAGCGCGGGTAACACCTACAATGAGCAGTTCTTC. Amino acid sequence: CASSAGNTYNEQFF. The variable domain in full, completed from reference TRBV5-1 and TRBJ2-1, reads KAGVTQTPRYLIKTRGQQVTLSCSPISGHRSVSWYQQTPGQGLQFLFEYFSETQRNKGNFPGRFSGRQFSNSRSEMNVSTLELGDSALYLCASSAGNTYNEQFFGPGTRLTVL.